This TCR beta chain was observed in a study of blood T cell repertoires in COVID-19 (dated by TCRdb to the early 2020s). Context from the whole study: Samples from collaborators originated in the United States, Italy and Spain and spanned both the acute and convalescent phases of COVID-19. The prospective study material was composed of cDNA or gDNA derived from T cells, B-cell-depleted T cells, or PBMCs. Subjects who had been exposed to COVID-19, were actively infected with it, or had recovered from it provided the deeply sampled blood TCRbeta repertoires that made up the dataset. A freely available public database, intended as a resource for researchers studying the immune response to SARS-CoV-2, is where the repertoires were released. Samples were obtained from the ongoing ImmuneRACE study (first 160 participants) and from about 1,300 subjects provided by 6 global collaborators. Sample metadata almost always included a de-identified subject ID, COVID-19 status, age in years and sex. Where HLA class I and class II types were available, the types were taken from metadata supplied by the sample provider, not from assay-based typing. The research as a whole found: The quantity of clinical and demographic metadata differed by source and by participant and was supplied without curation.

Each collaborating institution followed its own protocols to collect whole blood in K2EDTA tubes. For TCRbeta analysis, collaborators shipped samples as frozen whole blood, isolated PBMCs, or DNA extracted from either of those sample types. Regarding this clone: It lacks a known antigen. Base qualities are not at hand, and no much larger clone is one base apart.

The CDR3 goes from the cysteine to the phenylalanine over 14 residues. The retained sequence is limited to the CDR3, 42 bases, with the frame set at the first base. Trimming leaves V shorter by 5 bases and J shorter by 1 base, with the junction holding 4 bases beyond the gene matches. CDR1 and CDR2 are drawn from the germline V gene: MNHEY, SVGAGI. TCRbeta CDR3 regions were amplified from genomic DNA using the immunoSEQ Assay, a bias-controlled multiplex PCR. From the authors' description of their analysis: Within the assay, amplification of reference gene primers was used to estimate how many nucleated cells each sample contained. Sequence reads were collapsed and filtered to measure the absolute abundance of every unique TCRbeta CDR3 rearrangement. For each sample, productive Simpson clonality was calculated as the square root of Simpson's diversity index across productive rearrangements. TCRdb took this table from immuneACCESS and kept in-frame rearrangements with V and J called. Such tables lack part of the clones; where checked against another copy, unresolved V genes explain under half of the gap, and the rest is unexplained. V and J calls and clone size are those listed in that table; D and trimming were worked out from the DNA. This sample gives about 260,000 clones in total; over 75% of them show up just once. Of the sample, approximately 0.7% is held by the ten largest clones.

Recombination connected TRBV6-5 to TRBJ1-1; TRBD1 fits 7 bases in the junction. The receptor comes from a human donor in a cohort sampled during active COVID-19. Material: peripheral blood. The CDR3 reads CASSPSGGNTEAFF. The DNA sequence is given as TGTGCCAGCAGTCCGTCAGGGGGGAACACTGAAGCTTTCTTT.